The 18 T cell receptor beta chains below come from one sample, sequenced in a study of cytomegalovirus exposure and HLA in healthy donors. The PCR ran on 60 Vbeta and 13 Jbeta primers. This table comes from immunoSEQ multiplex PCR, and its TCRdb copy is limited to in-frame clones, with some not included. The table records tens of thousands of clones, approximately 76% of them present only once. What was sequenced was PBMCs. The source of these receptors is a man aged 45-65 years in good health and CMV-seronegative.

The chain employs TRBV5-5 and TRBJ1-2, with D tentatively TRBD1 (5 bases). The CDR3 consists of 14 residues. Trimming stripped 0 bases from V and 0 bases from J, with 6 bases between. CDR1 and CDR2 from the germline V gene are SGHKS and YYEKEE (reference sequence). CDR3 residues: CASSLGTTNYGYTF. CDR3 nucleotide sequence: TGTGCCAGCAGCTTGGGGACAACTAACTATGGCTACACCTTC.

The chain links TRBV7-9 to TRBJ1-4; perhaps TRBD1 as D (5 bases). Per the germline V gene, CDR1 is SEHNR and CDR2 is FQNEAQ (reference sequence). The CDR3 has 15 amino acids. The V end was cut by 5 bases, the J end by 10 bases, with 20 bases between. In nucleotides, the CDR3 is TGTGCCAGCAGCCGCGACGGGGGAGAATCGGGAAAACTGTTTTTT. Protein sequence: CASSRDGGESGKLFF.

The chain links TRBV2 to TRBJ2-7; 10 nucleotides line up with TRBD2. Germline V lookup: CDR1 SNHLY, CDR2 FYNNEI. This CDR3 contains 14 residues. The V and J ends lost 4 bases and 2 bases, in that order; junction bases with no gene match: 2. The CDR3 DNA reads as TGTGCCAGCAGTGCTACTAGCGGGGCCTACGAGCAGTACTTC. Amino acids: CASSATSGAYEQYF. Full variable domain (missing parts from reference TRBV2 and TRBJ2-7): EPEVTQTPSHQVTQMGQEVILRCVPISNHLYFYWYRQILGQKVEFLVSFYNNEISEKSEIFDDQFSVERPDGSNFTLKIRSTKLEDSAMYFCASSATSGAYEQYFGPGTRLTVT.

The chain couples TRBV7-9 to TRBJ1-3; D is ambiguous. The CDR3 is 11 amino acids. Germline CDR1 SEHNR, CDR2 FQNEAQ (reference sequence). Trimming removed 3 bases at V and 7 bases at J, with 4 bases between. This CDR3 is CASSFRNTIYF. CDR3 sequence (DNA): TGTGCCAGCAGCTTCAGGAACACCATATATTTT.

The chain recombines TRBV5-6 with TRBJ1-6; D is perhaps TRBD1 (6 bases). CDR1 is SGHDT and CDR2 is YYEEEE in the germline V gene. The V gene lost 4 bases and the J gene lost 10 bases, with 12 bases spanning the gap. The CDR3 is 13 amino acids. CDR3 amino acids: CASSPLTGSPLHF. The CDR3 DNA sequence: TGTGCCAGCAGCCCACTGACAGGCTCACCCCTCCACTTT.

The V gene is TRBV6-6, the J gene TRBJ1-1; 8 bases agree with TRBD1. Germline V gene data show CDR1 as MNHNY and CDR2 as SVGAGI (reference sequence). The V segment lost 6 bases and the J segment 5 bases; nucleotides outside the gene matches: 5. This CDR3 has 13 residues. For the CDR3, the DNA is TGTGCCAGCAGCACAGGGGGTCAGACTGAAGCTTTCTTT. It yields the protein CASSTGGQTEAFF.

The chain has TRBV5-6 and TRBJ2-3, with 12 bases lining up with TRBD1. V was clipped by 5 bases and J by 3 bases; unmatched bases: 7. The CDR3 is 16 residues long. CDR1 and CDR2 (germline): SGHDT, YYEEEE. CDR3 region: CASRERDRGLTDTQYF. In nucleotides, the CDR3 is TGTGCCAGCAGAGAAAGGGACAGGGGGCTTACAGATACGCAGTATTTT.

A single count supports this clone. This sequence joins TRBV5-1 and TRBJ1-1, with 7 bases aligning to TRBD1. Germline CDR1 reads SGHRS; CDR2 reads YFSETQ. The CDR3 totals 17 residues. Unmatched junction bases numbered 9, after V lost 0 bases and J lost 1 base. The CDR3 loop reads CASSLGHPGQANTEAFF. The CDR3, as DNA: TGCGCCAGCAGCTTGGGACATCCTGGACAGGCGAACACTGAAGCTTTCTTT. Full variable domain (rest looked up from reference TRBV5-1 and TRBJ1-1): KAGVTQTPRYLIKTRGQQVTLSCSPISGHRSVSWYQQTPGQGLQFLFEYFSETQRNKGNFPGRFSGRQFSNSRSEMNVSTLELGDSALYLCASSLGHPGQANTEAFFGQGTRLTVV.

DNA for the CDR3: TGCGCCAGCAGCCTTCCAAATTCATACAGGGACAATGAGCAGTTCTTC. As protein: CASSLPNSYRDNEQFF. The chain combines TRBV5-1 with TRBJ2-1; TRBD1 might be the D (6 bases). Germline V CDR1 and CDR2: SGHRS, YFSETQ. Trimming pared 4 bases from V and 5 bases from J, leaving 19 bases between. The CDR3 covers 16 residues.

The chain uses TRBV30 and TRBJ2-7, with D maybe TRBD2 (5 bases). With 2 bases removed from V and 4 bases from J, the gap between germline ends came to 15 bases. Germline CDR1 GTSNPN, CDR2 SVGIG (reference sequence). CDR3 length: 14 residues. Here the CDR3 reads CAWSLGESPYEQYF. The DNA for the CDR3 is TGTGCCTGGAGTCTGGGAGAGAGCCCGTACGAGCAGTACTTC. The entire variable domain, with the rest obtained from reference TRBV30 and TRBJ2-7, is as follows: SQTIHQWPATLVQPVGSPLSLECTVEGTSNPNLYWYRQAAGRGLQLLFYSVGIGQISSEVPQNLSASRPQDRQFILSSKKLLLSDSGFYLCAWSLGESPYEQYFGPGTRLTVT.

V usage is TRBV7-2 and J usage is TRBJ2-3, with D possibly being TRBD1 (6 bases). This CDR3 spans 15 amino acids. The V and J ends lost 3 bases and 0 bases respectively, with 10 bases between them. From germline, CDR1 is SGHTA and CDR2 FQGNSA. DNA of the CDR3: TGTGCCAGCAGCTTTTTTACAGGGAGCACAGATACGCAGTATTTT. It translates to CASSFFTGSTDTQYF.

V gene TRBV29-1 combines with J gene TRBJ1-2, with TRBD1 identical over 7 bases. Per the germline V gene, CDR1 is SQVTM and CDR2 is ANQGSEA. V shed 8 bases, J shed 8 bases, and the junction held 23 bases outside the gene matches. The CDR3 runs to 16 residues. CDR3 amino acids: CSIDPREGQRLGGYTF. Here the CDR3 DNA reads TGCAGCATCGACCCGCGAGAGGGACAGCGCCTCGGGGGCTACACCTTC. Full variable domain (rest looked up from reference TRBV29-1 and TRBJ1-2): SAVISQKPSRDICQRGTSLTIQCQVDSQVTMMFWYRQQPGQSLTLIATANQGSEATYESGFVIDKFPISRPNLTFSTLTVSNMSPEDSSIYLCSIDPREGQRLGGYTFGSGTRLTVV.

The chain recombines TRBV5-8 with TRBJ1-2; D remains unclear. Germline V lookup: CDR1 SGHTS, CDR2 YDEGEE. The CDR3 covers 14 residues. Trimming took 5 bases from V and 5 from J, leaving 16 bases between them. The CDR3 DNA follows: TGTGCCAGCAGTGCCCGCCAGGAGGTTTATGGCTACACCTTC. Its protein product is CASSARQEVYGYTF.

V gene TRBV10-1 combines with J gene TRBJ2-2, with 13 bases fitting TRBD2. Trimming cost V 5 bases and J 6 bases; bases outside gene matches: 3. Germline lookup yields CDR1 WNHNN and CDR2 SYGVQD (reference sequence). This CDR3 is 15 amino acids long. CDR3: CASSRLAGGPGELFF. In nucleotides, the CDR3 is TGCGCCAGCAGTCGACTAGCGGGGGGCCCCGGGGAGCTGTTTTTT.

The J gene is TRBJ1-1, the V gene TRBV11-2; D unresolved. V was trimmed by 5 bases and J by 0 bases, leaving 10 bases between them. The CDR3 sequence is 14 residues long. Germline V gene lookup returns CDR1 SGHAT and CDR2 FQNNGV. The CDR3 DNA follows: TGTGCCAGCAGCCCGGGTGGAATGAACACTGAAGCTTTCTTT. Translated: CASSPGGMNTEAFF.

In this sample, this clone turned up once. The junction departs from the called germline gene at one end, perhaps through a read error. J is TRBJ1-5 and V is TRBV6-4; D is unclear. The CDR3 is 15 amino acids. In germline, CDR1 is MRHNA, CDR2 SNTAGT. CDR3 DNA: TGTGCCAGCAGCCCAACGCCGGGTTCCAATCAGCCCCGGCATTTT. It encodes CASSPTPGSNQPRHF.

This clone was counted a few times. The rearrangement uses TRBV14 and TRBJ2-7, with a possible D match to TRBD2 (6 bases). Germline V gene data show CDR1 as SGHDN and CDR2 as FVKESK. The CDR3 length is 15 residues. With 0 bases removed from V and 4 bases from J, the gap between germline ends came to 13 bases. The CDR3 loop is CASSQERRGRYEQYF. The CDR3 DNA sequence: TGTGCCAGCAGCCAAGAAAGGAGGGGTCGGTACGAGCAGTACTTC.

The rearrangement uses TRBV27 and TRBJ2-3; 10 bases fit TRBD1. The ends lost 5 bases at V and 4 bases at J; junction bases unmatched: 6. The CDR3 runs to 15 residues. From germline, CDR1 is MNHEY and CDR2 SMNVEV (reference sequence). CDR3 sequence (DNA): TGTGCCAGCAGTGAGACAGGGGGCGAGGCAGATACGCAGTATTTT. Protein product: CASSETGGEADTQYF.